Listed below are T cell receptor beta chains from one sample, sequenced in a study of vaccination and CD4 T cells after COVID-19. TCRdb reprocessed the PCR reads with MiXCR, giving one entry per CDR3 protein. The sample carries approximately 9,500 distinct CDR3 sequences, 30% recorded once. Their target antigens are unknown. The sample here was CD4+ T cells from blood, cultured in vitro, taken after SARS-CoV-2 vaccination. The receptors were gathered from a human donor who had recovered from COVID-19. The CDR3 runs from the conserved cysteine through the conserved F or W. D genes are given only for firm matches. Rows give clone size only sometimes, using once, few, many, or a class for an expanded clone.

clone_size	cdr3_length	v_call	j_call	d_call	cdr3_nt	cdr3_aa
few	16	TRBV7-2	TRBJ2-1	-	TGTGCCAGTTCCTTCTTTCGGAGGGAGGCCCCCAATGAGCAGTTCTTC	CASSFFRREAPNEQFF
-	15	TRBV28	TRBJ1-1	-	TGTGCCAGCAGTTTATTGTCAGCTCTGAACACTGAAGCTTTCTTT	CASSLLSALNTEAFF
-	14	TRBV6-2/TRBV6-3	TRBJ1-1	-	TGTGCCAGCAGTTCCGGACCGCAGAGCACTGAAGCTTTCTTT	CASSSGPQSTEAFF
-	14	TRBV20-1	TRBJ1-3	-	TGCAGTGCTAGAGACCGCCTCTCCACAGGGACCATATATTTT	CSARDRLSTGTIYF
few	16	TRBV10-3	TRBJ2-1	-	TGTGCCATCAGGGGGGTATTGGGTCCCAGGCGGGATGAGCAGTTCTTC	CAIRGVLGPRRDEQFF
-	12	TRBV23-1	TRBJ2-5	-	TGCGCCAGCACAGGGTACCAAGAGACCCAGTACTTC	CASTGYQETQYF
few	14	TRBV27	TRBJ2-2	TRBD2	TGTGCCAGCTGGACTAGCGGGAGGACCGGGGAGCTGTTTTTT	CASWTSGRTGELFF
-	12	TRBV7-2	TRBJ2-2	-	TGTGCCAGCAGCTTCCTGGACGGGGAGCTGTTTTTT	CASSFLDGELFF
medium-sized	13	TRBV20-1	TRBJ2-2	-	TGCAGTGTCAGCGGACTGAACACCGGGGAGCTGTTTTTT	CSVSGLNTGELFF
few	13	TRBV19	TRBJ2-5	-	TGTGCCAGTAGTATAAACAGCCAAGAGACCCAGTACTTC	CASSINSQETQYF
-	14	TRBV24-1	TRBJ2-1	-	TGTGCCACCAGTGATCCAACGACAATTCAGATCCAGTTCTTC	CATSDPTTIQIQFF
large	14	TRBV20-1	TRBJ2-7	-	TGCAGTGCTGGGTCCCGGGGCGCCTCCTACGAGCAGTACTTC	CSAGSRGASYEQYF
-	14	TRBV28	TRBJ2-7	TRBD1	TGTGCCAGCAGCGAGACAGGGGTCTCCTACGAGCAGTACTTC	CASSETGVSYEQYF
-	12	TRBV15	TRBJ2-7	-	TGTGCCACCAGCAGAGGGGGGTACGAGCAGTACTTC	CATSRGGYEQYF
-	20	TRBV7-6	TRBJ2-1	TRBD1	TGTGCCAGCAGCCCCCCAGAAGGGACAGGTGGGTGGCTCCTCTACAATGAGCAGTTCTTC	CASSPPEGTGGWLLYNEQFF
-	20	TRBV10-3	TRBJ1-1	TRBD1	TGTGCCATCAGTGAGTTCATAACCCAGGGGGGAAGGTTGGGATTCACTGAAGCTTTCTTT	CAISEFITQGGRLGFTEAFF
few	17	TRBV20-1	TRBJ2-1	-	TGCAGTGCTAGTATCTTAGAGGCAAGCCTTTTTAGGAATGAGCAGTTCTTC	CSASILEASLFRNEQFF
few	15	TRBV7-2	TRBJ1-6	-	TGTGCCAGCAGCTTGCGGACAGACTATAATTCACCCCTCCACTTT	CASSLRTDYNSPLHF
few	17	TRBV6-2/TRBV6-3	TRBJ2-2	-	TGTGCCACCCTAGGGGGTGGCGGACTTGCGAACACCGGGGAGCTGTTTTTT	CATLGGGGLANTGELFF
-	16	TRBV11-2	TRBJ2-7	-	TGTGCCAGCAGCTTTGCGGAGGGACAGCTTAGCTACGAGCAGTACTTC	CASSFAEGQLSYEQYF
few	16	TRBV6-1	TRBJ2-5	TRBD1	TGTGCCAGCAGACACAGGACAGGGGATCACCAAGAGACCCAGTACTTC	CASRHRTGDHQETQYF
-	13	TRBV29-1	TRBJ2-3	TRBD2	TGCAGCGTTATTAGCGGGAGTGGGGATACGCAGTATTTT	CSVISGSGDTQYF
-	14	TRBV20-1	TRBJ2-5	TRBD1	TGCAGTGCTGCGCGACAGGGGGCAGTCGAGACCCAGTACTTC	CSAARQGAVETQYF
-	15	TRBV27	TRBJ2-5	TRBD2	TGTGCCAGCACCCGGAGCGGGAGGATGGGAGAGACCCAGTACTTC	CASTRSGRMGETQYF
once	14	TRBV6-5	TRBJ2-7	TRBD2	TGTGCCAGCAGTTTGCCGGGACTAGCCTACGAGCAGTACTTC	CASSLPGLAYEQYF